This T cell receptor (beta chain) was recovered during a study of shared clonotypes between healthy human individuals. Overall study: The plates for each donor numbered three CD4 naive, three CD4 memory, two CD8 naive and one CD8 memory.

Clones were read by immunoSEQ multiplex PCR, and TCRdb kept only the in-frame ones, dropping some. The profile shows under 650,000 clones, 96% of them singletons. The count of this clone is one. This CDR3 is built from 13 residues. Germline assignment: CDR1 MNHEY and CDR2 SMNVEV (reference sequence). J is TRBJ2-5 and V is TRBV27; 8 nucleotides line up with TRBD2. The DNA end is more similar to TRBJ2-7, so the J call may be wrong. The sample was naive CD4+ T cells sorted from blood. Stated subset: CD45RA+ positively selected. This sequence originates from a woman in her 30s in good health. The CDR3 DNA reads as TGTGCCAGCAGCAAGCGGGAGTTGAGCGAGCAGTACTTC. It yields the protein CASSKRELSEQYF.